This T cell receptor (beta chain) was observed in a study of beta chain features in type 1 diabetes. This clone was observed a few times. The antigen is undetermined. Blood was drawn once from each donor into heparinised tubes. The draws averaged about 120 mL. Study-wide points: A cDNA-based sequencing approach could over-represent cells with high TCR expression.

The CDR3 is made up of 12 amino acids. Germline CDR1 reads SGHNT; CDR2 reads YYREEE (reference sequence). V lost 5 bases, J lost 3 bases, and 9 bases lay in between. Investigators reverse transcribed all isolated RNA, so they sequenced expressed TCRB transcripts. Data came from immunoSEQ multiplex PCR; TCRdb stores just in-frame clones and leaves some out. Of fewer than 650,000 clones listed, 15% to 18% are singletons. Specimen: naive CD4+ T cells from blood. The chain joins TRBV5-4 to TRBJ2-7, with TRBD2 as a possible D gene (6 bases). The clonotype was recovered from a man aged 18 to 29 in good health. CDR3: CASSGGNYEQYF. The CDR3 region has the DNA TGTGCCAGCAGTGGGGGGAACTACGAGCAGTACTTC.